This is a list of T cell receptor beta chains from one sample in a study of Ad26.COV2.S vaccination and SARS-CoV-2 variants. The method was immunoSEQ multiplex PCR; TCRdb's version includes in-frame clones alone and lacks a portion of them. The sample shows 450,000 to 550,000 clones, about nine tenths of them seen only once. The sequences come from peripheral blood, collected in a trial of Ad26.COV2.S vaccine versus placebo. The origin of the receptors is a person between 18 and 59 years old who received the Ad26.COV2.S COVID-19 vaccine or a placebo. Each CDR3 is given with its conserved first and last residue.

v_gene | CDR3aa
TRBV3-1/TRBV3-2 | CASSQELAGAYEQYF
TRBV30 | CAWSIELGDRNYEQYF
TRBV7-2 | CASSAFGGIQYF
TRBV10-3 | CAIRDGTGSYEQYF
TRBV9 | CASSTSANIQYF
TRBV12-3/TRBV12-4 | CASRGRLAYEQYF
TRBV2 | CASNMGVNEQFF
TRBV7-2 | CASSHHAGAGEFDEQYF
TRBV27 | CASSSPLQSGRANLEQFF
TRBV4-2 | CASSSGTSGYGVQFF
TRBV5-3 | CARSLSRGPRGLGGQPQHF
TRBV7-9 | CASRDGATNEKLFF
TRBV6-5 | CATAPSGANVLTF
TRBV9 | CASRGVDTEAFF
TRBV4-3 | CASSQDLTGQPIYF
TRBV7-5 | CARSLGLQGTPTSSYNEQFF
TRBV19 | CASSMIGRDEQFF
TRBV3-1/TRBV3-2 | CASSPWRSNQPQHF
TRBV29-1 | CSVSNNYGTGQSTDTQYF
TRBV19 | CASSAGRAYEQYF
TRBV15 | CATSRGEGQPTNEKLFF
TRBV30 | CAWSVFLGGDQPQHF
TRBV7-8 | CASSASTGRSYEQYF
TRBV25-1 | CASSVGRLTDTQYF
TRBV5-1 | CASSLNSGRDAGELFF
TRBV5-1 | CASSLDPDQPQHF
TRBV24-1 | CATSAASGPYNEQFF
TRBV19 | CASSMGQGWGQPQHF
TRBV6-5 | CASSYEPGYNYGYTF
TRBV7-2 | CASSLGGAFYEQYF
TRBV5-1 | CASSLVGQGVSDTQYF
TRBV6-6 | CASRESGGYTF
TRBV30 | CACQGPGELFF
TRBV19 | CARSKKGEDRDYGYTF
TRBV7-6 | CASSRGRDRATNEKLFF